What follows are 12 T cell receptor beta chains derived from one specimen sequenced in a study of blood T cells in healthy people across ages. It was with a sample-barcoded 5' primer and a J-beta primer mix that a second PCR of about 7 to 12 cycles was run. MiXCR, run by TCRdb on the 5' RACE reads, gives a single entry per CDR3 protein. Altogether about 1.4 million distinct CDR3 sequences are present, almost 60% being singletons, with the ten largest covering 6.5% to 8%. Sequencing was performed on blood. The receptors come from a man between 18 and 29 years old in good health.

This clonotype was seen only a few times. The chain carries TRBV29-1 and TRBJ2-4; D remains ambiguous. The V and J ends lost 5 bases and 6 bases respectively, with 8 bases between them. In germline, CDR1 is SQVTM, CDR2 ANQGSEA. This CDR3 has 11 amino acids. DNA for the CDR3: TGCAGCGTTCAATCGGTAAACATTCAGTACTTC. Amino acids: CSVQSVNIQYF.

The V call is TRBV12-3 or TRBV12-4, the J call TRBJ2-3; the D call may be TRBD1 or TRBD2 (5 bases each). V was shortened by 3 bases and J by 0 bases, with 16 bases between the two germline ends. The CDR3 runs 17 residues. The CDR3 sequence: CASSLRVGAFSTDTQYF. As DNA, the CDR3 is TGTGCCAGCAGTTTGAGGGTAGGGGCCTTTAGCACAGATACGCAGTATTTT.

On this clonotype: A much larger clone lies a single base off, so this may be a read error. This chain uses TRBV12-3 or TRBV12-4 with TRBJ1-5; the match to TRBD1 covers 7 bases. V shed 7 bases, J shed 7 bases, and the junction held 7 bases outside the gene matches. The CDR3 is made up of 13 amino acids. CDR3: CASKIDREQPQHF. In DNA, the CDR3 is TGTGCCAGCAAGATAGACAGGGAGCAGCCCCAGCATTTT.

The chain links TRBV27 to TRBJ2-7; 13 bases agree with TRBD2. V shed 4 bases and J 0 bases; nucleotides not matched to a gene: 6. There are 17 residues in the CDR3. Germline V lookup: CDR1 MNHEY, CDR2 SMNVEV (reference sequence). The CDR3 reads CASSSGLAGRSSYEQYF. CDR3 in DNA: TGTGCCAGCAGTTCGGGACTAGCGGGGAGAAGCTCCTACGAGCAGTACTTC.

This clonotype was found once. The rearrangement links TRBV10-3 to TRBJ1-2; tentative D call: TRBD1 (6 bases). The V gene lost 2 bases and the J gene lost 4 bases, with 8 bases spanning the gap. CDR1 and CDR2 (germline): ENHRY, SYGVKD. There are 13 residues in the CDR3. CDR3 coding DNA: TGTGCCATCAGTGAGGAGGACAGCTATGGCTACACCTTC. Protein product: CAISEEDSYGYTF.

The chain recombines TRBV12-3 or TRBV12-4 with TRBJ2-7, with TRBD1 matching over 8 bases. The CDR3 runs to 13 residues. Unmatched junction bases numbered 13, after V lost 11 bases and J lost 7 bases. For the CDR3, the DNA is TGTGCCTCCCTCCCCCAGGGGGCGCGGGAGCAGTACTTC. This gives the protein CASLPQGAREQYF.

The chain joins TRBV4-2 to TRBJ2-1, with D uncertain. CDR1 is LGHNA and CDR2 is YNFKEQ in the germline V gene. V dropped 4 bases and J dropped 12 bases, with 16 bases sitting between them. The CDR3 length is 13 residues. The CDR3 loop is CASSPRAAGLQFF. The CDR3 DNA follows: TGTGCCAGCAGCCCGAGAGCAGCCGGATTGCAGTTCTTC.

The chain recombines TRBV7-2 with TRBJ2-7; D is ambiguous. Germline V gene data show CDR1 as SGHTA and CDR2 as FQGNSA. Trimming pared 5 bases from V and 0 bases from J, leaving 14 bases between. The CDR3 has 15 amino acids. Here the CDR3 DNA reads TGTGCCAGCAGCGCCTACTTATTCCGCTCCTACGAGCAGTACTTC. Amino acid sequence: CASSAYLFRSYEQYF.

This clonotype has just one count. This chain connects TRBV6-2 or TRBV6-3 to TRBJ1-2; D call uncertain. The CDR3 extends over 12 amino acids. V gave up 6 bases and J gave up 2 bases, with 7 bases separating them. Germline CDR1 reads MNHEY; CDR2 reads SVGEGT. The chain's CDR3 is CASRPQNYGYTF. The CDR3, as DNA: TGTGCCAGCAGGCCGCAGAACTATGGCTACACCTTC.

The rearrangement uses TRBV25-1 and TRBJ2-5, with a possible D match to TRBD1 (6 bases). The germline gives CDR1 MGHDK, CDR2 SYGVNS. Deletions cut 5 bases from V and 2 bases from J, with 12 bases between. The CDR3 has 14 residues. CDR3 nucleotide sequence: TGTGCCAGCAGTTCGACAGGATGGCAAGAGACCCAGTACTTC. This translates into CASSSTGWQETQYF. The full variable domain, in which reference TRBV25-1 and TRBJ2-5 provide the parts outside the CDR3, is EADIYQTPRYLVIGTGKKITLECSQTMGHDKMYWYQQDPGMELHLIHYSYGVNSTEKGDLSSESTVSRIRTEHFPLTLESARPSHTSQYLCASSSTGWQETQYFGPGTRLLVL.

Details on this clonotype: Relative to the germline gene, one junction end is altered; a read error may explain this. The rearrangement links TRBV5-1 to TRBJ2-2, with 12 bases that match TRBD2. Germline values: CDR1 SGHRS, CDR2 YFSETQ. This CDR3 is 13 amino acids long. The CDR3 DNA reads as TGCGCCTGGACTAGCGGGAACCCCGGGGAGCTGTTTTTT. Its protein is CAWTSGNPGELFF. The whole variable domain, remainder taken from reference TRBV5-1 and TRBJ2-2, is KAGVTQTPRYLIKTRGQQVTLSCSPISGHRSVSWYQQTPGQGLQFLFEYFSETQRNKGNFPGRFSGRQFSNSRSEMNVSTLELGDSALYLCAWTSGNPGELFFGEGSRLTVL.

This chain joins TRBV6-5 and TRBJ1-5, with D unclear. CDR3 length: 15 amino acids. Trimming removed 2 bases at V and 7 bases at J, with 15 bases between. The germline V gene encodes CDR1 MNHEY and CDR2 SVGAGI. The CDR3 region is CASSYGPGVGQPQHF. In DNA form, the CDR3 reads TGTGCCAGCAGTTACGGGCCTGGCGTAGGCCAGCCCCAGCATTTT.